Listed below are T cell receptor beta chains from one sample, sequenced in a study of blood T cell repertoires in COVID-19. Sequenced by immunoSEQ multiplex PCR; TCRdb stores in-frame clones only, minus some. Of approximately 220,000 clones listed, around 89% are singletons. Sequenced input: PBMCs or T cells enriched from blood (not recorded which). These receptors all stem from a woman aged 30 to 39 who had recovered from COVID-19. The CDR3 runs from the conserved cysteine through the conserved F or W. Each record gives: clone size, J gene, V gene, D gene, CDR3 protein, CDR3 DNA. D genes are given only for firm matches. The listing skips clone size in some rows; elsewhere it reads once, few, many or a size class.

>NA|TRBJ2-1|TRBV11-2|TRBD2
CASSTLAGGPKHEQFF
TGTGCCAGCAGCACGCTAGCGGGGGGGCCAAAGCATGAGCAGTTCTTC
>NA|TRBJ2-5|TRBV4-2|TRBD2
CASSPGTSEQETQYF
TGTGCCAGCAGCCCGGGAACTAGCGAGCAAGAGACCCAGTACTTC
>NA|TRBJ1-3|TRBV7-2|TRBD1
CASSLNWIQGASPGNTIYF
TGTGCCAGCAGCTTAAATTGGATCCAGGGGGCATCGCCTGGAAACACCATATATTTT
>NA|TRBJ2-2|TRBV5-8|NA
CASSLMGASGELFF
TGTGCCAGCAGCTTGATGGGGGCCTCCGGGGAGCTGTTTTTT
>NA|TRBJ2-7|TRBV11-2|TRBD1
CASSPNRGHYEQYF
TGTGCCAGCAGCCCAAACAGGGGCCACTACGAGCAGTACTTC
>few|TRBJ1-3|TRBV25-1|NA
CASSGGYHIYF
TGTGCCAGCAGTGGAGGGTATCACATATATTTT
>NA|TRBJ1-2|TRBV7-8|TRBD1
CASSPGTGEYGYTF
TGTGCCAGCAGCCCGGGGACAGGGGAATATGGCTACACCTTC
>once|TRBJ1-3|TRBV19|TRBD1
CASRRRPGQGRAQNTIYF
TGTGCCAGCCGCCGCCGACCGGGACAGGGAAGAGCTCAAAACACCATATATTTT
>NA|TRBJ1-2|TRBV6-5|TRBD1
CASSYSGSGQGYGYTF
TGTGCCAGCAGTTACTCGGGTTCGGGACAGGGGTATGGCTACACCTTC
>NA|TRBJ2-3|TRBV4-1|TRBD2
CASSQGLASGSDTQYF
TGCGCCAGCAGCCAAGGTTTGGCTAGCGGGTCAGATACGCAGTATTTT
>NA|TRBJ1-2|TRBV11-2|NA
CASSLDYGVGNYGYTF
TGTGCCAGCAGCTTAGATTACGGGGTGGGGAACTATGGCTACACCTTC
>NA|TRBJ1-2|TRBV19|NA
CASSIIGQRVRYGYTF
TGTGCCAGTAGTATAATAGGACAGAGGGTACGGTATGGCTACACCTTC
>NA|TRBJ2-5|TRBV7-2|TRBD2
CASSFSVFSGGATETQYF
TGTGCCAGCAGCTTTTCCGTGTTTAGCGGGGGGGCCACCGAGACCCAGTACTTC
>NA|TRBJ1-5|TRBV2|TRBD1
CASSRTGGAGQPQHF
TGTGCCAGCAGCCGCACAGGGGGCGCGGGTCAGCCCCAGCATTTT
>NA|TRBJ2-1|TRBV19|TRBD2
CASSIAGGEYNEQFF
TGTGCCAGTAGTATTGCGGGGGGAGAGTACAATGAGCAGTTCTTC
>NA|TRBJ2-2|TRBV19|TRBD2
CASTPLAGGDTGELFF
TGTGCCAGTACCCCACTAGCGGGGGGGGACACCGGGGAGCTGTTTTTT
>NA|TRBJ1-1|TRBV27|TRBD1
CASSTRTGGSTSEAFF
TGTGCCAGCAGTACCCGGACAGGGGGGTCTACGTCTGAAGCTTTCTTT
>NA|TRBJ1-5|TRBV19|NA
CASSIHRPPGQPQHF
TGTGCCAGTAGTATCCACAGGCCCCCGGGTCAGCCCCAGCATTTT
>NA|TRBJ1-2|TRBV19|NA
CASSLGTIGYGYTF
TGTGCCAGTTCCCTCGGGACAATTGGCTATGGCTACACCTTC
>NA|TRBJ2-5|TRBV19|TRBD1
CASSIWGQGGETQYF
TGTGCCAGTAGTATATGGGGACAGGGTGGGGAGACCCAGTACTTC
>NA|TRBJ1-3|TRBV15|TRBD1
CATSTWTGKLSGNTIYF
TGTGCCACCAGCACGTGGACAGGCAAACTCTCTGGAAACACCATATATTTT
>NA|TRBJ2-7|TRBV9|NA
CASSVEATRSYEQYF
TGTGCCAGCAGCGTAGAAGCCACCCGCTCCTACGAGCAGTACTTC
>NA|TRBJ2-5|TRBV9|TRBD2
CASSVGGGREETQYF
TGTGCCAGCAGCGTCGGCGGAGGGCGGGAGGAGACCCAGTACTTC
>NA|TRBJ2-1|TRBV4-3|TRBD1
CASSHGYRGYVNEQFF
TGCGCCAGCAGCCATGGATACAGGGGTTACGTCAATGAGCAGTTCTTC
>once|TRBJ2-1|TRBV6-4|NA
CASSDGGLGSYNEQFF
TGTGCCAGCAGTGACGGAGGACTTGGCTCCTACAATGAGCAGTTCTTC
>NA|TRBJ1-5|TRBV7-2|NA
CASSLDGAENQPQHF
TGTGCCAGCAGCTTAGATGGGGCGGAAAATCAGCCCCAGCATTTT
>NA|TRBJ1-4|TRBV5-4|NA
CASTGGTNEKLFF
TGTGCCAGCACGGGGGGGACTAATGAAAAACTGTTTTTT
>NA|TRBJ1-3|TRBV7-9|NA
CASSLVYTIYF
TGTGCCAGCAGTCTAGTGTACACCATATATTTT
>NA|TRBJ1-2|TRBV12-3/TRBV12-4|NA
CASSPQNYGYTF
TGTGCCAGCAGCCCCCAGAACTATGGCTACACCTTC
>NA|TRBJ1-2|TRBV6-5|NA
CASSYSRFRYGYTF
TGTGCCAGCAGTTACTCGAGGTTTCGTTATGGCTACACCTTC
>NA|TRBJ1-5|TRBV19|NA
CASSTGQYSNQPQHF
TGTGCCAGTAGTACAGGACAGTATAGCAATCAGCCCCAGCATTTT
>many|TRBJ2-1|TRBV4-2|TRBD2
CASSQEGDGGAYNEQFF
TGTGCCAGCAGCCAAGAAGGTGACGGGGGGGCCTACAATGAGCAGTTCTTC
>once|TRBJ2-7|TRBV5-1|NA
CASSSQMRNEQYF
TGCGCCAGCAGCTCCCAAATGAGGAACGAGCAGTACTTC
>NA|TRBJ1-1|TRBV6-5|NA
CASSTRGGTEAFF
TGTGCCAGCAGTACCCGCGGGGGGACTGAAGCTTTCTTT
>few|TRBJ1-4|TRBV7-2|NA
CASSTQQGASEKLFF
TGTGCCAGCAGCACCCAACAGGGAGCTAGTGAAAAACTGTTTTTT
>NA|TRBJ1-2|TRBV29-1|NA
CSVAWERGGYTF
TGCAGCGTGGCTTGGGAACGGGGAGGCTACACCTTC
>NA|TRBJ2-1|TRBV25-1|NA
CASSGLFNRGEQFF
TGTGCCAGCAGTGGCCTCTTTAACCGGGGTGAGCAGTTCTTC
>once|TRBJ1-3|TRBV7-8|TRBD1
CASSSKKPGQGLSSGNTIYF
TGTGCCAGCAGCTCGAAAAAACCGGGACAGGGGTTAAGCTCTGGAAACACCATATATTTT
>once|TRBJ2-5|TRBV9|TRBD2
CASSSGLAGGAHNQETQYF
TGTGCCAGCAGCTCGGGACTAGCGGGGGGGGCCCACAACCAAGAGACCCAGTACTTC
>NA|TRBJ2-2|TRBV4-3|NA
CASSAPSRSNGELFF
TGCGCCAGCAGCGCCCCTTCCAGGTCGAACGGGGAGCTGTTTTTT
>few|TRBJ2-1|TRBV6-4|TRBD1
CASSDSTGTYNEQFF
TGTGCCAGCAGTGACTCGACAGGGACCTACAATGAGCAGTTCTTC
>NA|TRBJ2-3|TRBV7-3|NA
CASSFGTDTQYF
TGTGCCAGCAGCTTCGGCACAGATACGCAGTATTTT
>few|TRBJ2-2|TRBV5-5|TRBD1
CASSGDRVAANTGELFF
TGTGCCAGCAGCGGAGACAGGGTAGCCGCGAACACCGGGGAGCTGTTTTTT
>NA|TRBJ1-1|TRBV18|NA
CASSPGRVDTEAFF
TGTGCCAGCTCACCGGGCAGGGTTGACACTGAAGCTTTCTTT